This entry lists 13 T cell receptor beta chains sequenced from one sample in a study of T-cell reconstitution after alpha-beta-depleted transplantation in children. Preparation of the TCRbeta library was carried out with unique molecular identifiers. TCRdb analysed the PCR reads with MiXCR anew, one entry per CDR3 protein. The sample has 600,000 to 700,000 distinct CDR3 sequences, 16% seen once. This specimen was PBMCs from the stem cell graft donor, taken from the stem cell graft. These TCRs come from a human donor who donated a stem cell graft to a child with acute myeloid leukemia.

The chain is built from TRBV12-3 or TRBV12-4 and TRBJ1-5; possible D gene TRBD1, 6 bases. The V end was cut by 2 bases, the J end by 7 bases, with 24 bases between. This CDR3 is 18 amino acids long. In DNA form, the CDR3 reads TGTGCCAGCAGTTTACGGTTGGACGGACAGAAGGCCTACCAGCCCCAGCATTTT. Translated, it gives CASSLRLDGQKAYQPQHF.

This clonotype was seen a few times. The V and J genes are TRBV24-1 and TRBJ2-1; D not certain. The CDR3 consists of 15 residues. Per germline, CDR1 KGHDR and CDR2 SFDVKD. V was clipped by 4 bases and J by 10 bases, with 19 bases between them. The CDR3 loop is CATSDPGRSGDEQFF. The CDR3 DNA reads TGTGCCACCAGTGACCCTGGTCGGTCGGGTGACGAGCAGTTCTTC.

This clonotype appeared many times. The rearrangement uses TRBV4-2 and TRBJ2-3; no clear D. V was pared by 0 bases and J by 5 bases, with 9 bases between. Germline values: CDR1 LGHNA, CDR2 YNFKEQ. CDR3 length equals 14 residues. CDR3 DNA: TGTGCCAGCAGCCAAGAAGAAAGGCGAGATACGCAGTATTTT. Its translation: CASSQEERRDTQYF.

This clonotype showed up just a few times. The chain couples TRBV6-5 to TRBJ2-7; no definite D call. Trimming removed 0 bases at V and 4 bases at J, with 16 bases between. CDR1 is MNHEY, CDR2 SVGAGI, per germline. This CDR3 region has 16 residues. CDR3 DNA sequence: TGTGCCAGCAGTTACTCGGACCCGTATGAAGGTTACGAGCAGTACTTC. The encoded protein is CASSYSDPYEGYEQYF.

The CDR3 spells CASSDLSYEQYV. As DNA, the CDR3 is TGTGCCAGCAGCGATTTGTCCTACGAGCAGTACGTC. V usage is TRBV7-9 and J usage is TRBJ2-7; D remains unclear. The germline V gene encodes CDR1 SEHNR and CDR2 FQNEAQ (reference sequence). With 5 bases removed from V and 1 base from J, the gap between germline ends came to 6 bases. The CDR3 sequence is 12 residues long.

This clonotype was seen ten or more times. J is TRBJ1-2 and V is TRBV20-1; no clear D. The CDR3 length is 12 residues. Germline loops: CDR1 DFQATT, CDR2 SNEGSKA (reference sequence). V was cut by 5 bases and J by 8 bases, with 15 bases left in between. The CDR3 protein is CSAFSPGRGYTF. The DNA for the CDR3 is TGCAGTGCTTTTTCACCCGGCCGCGGCTACACCTTC.

CDR3 in amino acids: CATSDFGQGAGELFF. The CDR3 DNA sequence: TGTGCCACCAGTGATTTCGGACAGGGTGCCGGGGAGCTGTTTTTT. This chain uses TRBV24-1 with TRBJ2-2; 8 bases fit TRBD1. V lost 1 base to trimming and J lost 6 bases; unmatched junction nucleotides: 3. This CDR3 spans 15 amino acids. CDR1 is KGHDR, CDR2 SFDVKD, per germline.

This clonotype was seen at least ten times. The chain uses TRBV5-6 and TRBJ2-3, with 13 bases lining up with TRBD2. Germline V gene sequence: CDR1 SGHDT, CDR2 YYEEEE. This CDR3 has 16 residues. With 4 bases clipped from V and 2 bases from J, the junction kept 4 bases outside the gene matches. The CDR3 DNA is TGTGCCAGCAGCATCGGGACTAGCGGGAACACAGATACGCAGTATTTT. Translation: CASSIGTSGNTDTQYF.

The rearrangement joins TRBV18 to TRBJ2-7; 9 nucleotides agree with TRBD1. Germline trimming cut 3 bases from V and 2 bases from J; bases unmatched to any gene: 5. This CDR3 has 15 amino acids. In germline, CDR1 is KGHSH, CDR2 LQKENI. The CDR3 spells CASSPGQGDPYEQYV. Here the CDR3 DNA reads TGTGCCAGCTCACCGGGACAGGGTGACCCCTACGAGCAGTACGTC.

In this sample, this clonotype turned up many times. The CDR3 loop reads CASSSRQGRSNYGYTF. CDR3 in DNA: TGCGCCAGCAGCTCACGACAGGGGAGGAGCAACTATGGCTACACCTTC. The V call is TRBV5-1, the J call TRBJ1-2, with 8 bases matching TRBD1. V shed 3 bases, J shed 2 bases, and the junction held 9 bases outside the gene matches. Germline CDR1 reads SGHRS; CDR2 reads YFSETQ. The CDR3 is 16 amino acids.

CDR3 loop: CASTPRTANHGYTF. The CDR3 DNA follows: TGTGCCAGCACTCCGAGGACAGCAAATCATGGCTACACCTTC. The genes are TRBV9 and TRBJ1-2; perhaps TRBD1 as D (6 bases). CDR1 SGDLS and CDR2 YYNGEE come from the germline V gene. This CDR3 comprises 14 residues. Trimming cost V 6 bases and J 6 bases, with 18 bases left between them.

The sample holds a few counts of this clonotype. The chain carries TRBV6-1 and TRBJ1-1, with a possible D match to TRBD1 (6 bases). This CDR3 spans 12 amino acids. Between the trimmed V and J ends, which lost 7 bases and 4 bases, there was a span of 10 bases. Per germline, CDR1 MNHNS and CDR2 SASEGT. In nucleotides, the CDR3 is TGTGCCAGCATCCAGGGGAGCACTGAAGCTTTCTTT. This sequence encodes CASIQGSTEAFF.

The rearrangement joins TRBV6-2 or TRBV6-3 to TRBJ2-1; 8 nucleotides match TRBD1. The CDR3 extends over 14 amino acids. Losses at the gene ends were 7 bases for V and 9 bases for J; bases not matched to a gene: 11. Germline values: CDR1 MNHEY, CDR2 SVGEGT. The CDR3 reads CASTRSGDRREQFF. CDR3 coding DNA: TGTGCCAGCACCCGGTCCGGGGACAGGCGTGAGCAGTTCTTC.